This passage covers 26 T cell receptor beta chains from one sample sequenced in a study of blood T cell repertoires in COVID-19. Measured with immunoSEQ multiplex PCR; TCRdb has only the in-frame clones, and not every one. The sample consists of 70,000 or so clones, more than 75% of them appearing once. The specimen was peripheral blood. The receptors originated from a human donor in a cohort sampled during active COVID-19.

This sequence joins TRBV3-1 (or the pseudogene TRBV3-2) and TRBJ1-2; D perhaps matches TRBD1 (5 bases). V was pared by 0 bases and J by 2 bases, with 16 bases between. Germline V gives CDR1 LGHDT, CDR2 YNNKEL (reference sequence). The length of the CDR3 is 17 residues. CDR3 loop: CASSQERGGNVNYGYTF. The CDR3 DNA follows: TGTGCCAGCAGCCAAGAAAGGGGAGGGAATGTGAACTATGGCTACACCTTC.

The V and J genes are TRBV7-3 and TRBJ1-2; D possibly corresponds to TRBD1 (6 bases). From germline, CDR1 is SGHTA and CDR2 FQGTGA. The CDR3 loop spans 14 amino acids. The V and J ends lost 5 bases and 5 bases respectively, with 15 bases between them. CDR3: CASSRQAMGYGYTF. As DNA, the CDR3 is TGTGCCAGCAGCCGACAGGCCATGGGGTATGGCTACACCTTC.

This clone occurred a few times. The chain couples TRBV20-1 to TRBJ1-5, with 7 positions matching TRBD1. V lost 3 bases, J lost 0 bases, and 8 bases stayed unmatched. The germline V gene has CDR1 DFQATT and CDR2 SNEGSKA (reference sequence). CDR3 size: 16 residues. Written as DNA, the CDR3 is TGCAGTGCTAGTCCCCGGGACAGATATAGCAATCAGCCCCAGCATTTT. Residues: CSASPRDRYSNQPQHF.

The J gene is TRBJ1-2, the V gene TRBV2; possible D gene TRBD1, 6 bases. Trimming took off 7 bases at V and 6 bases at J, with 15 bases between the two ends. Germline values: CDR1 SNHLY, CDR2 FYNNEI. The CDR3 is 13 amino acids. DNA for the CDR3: TGTGCCAGCACCCCCAGGGGCAGTCATGGCTACACCTTC. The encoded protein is CASTPRGSHGYTF.

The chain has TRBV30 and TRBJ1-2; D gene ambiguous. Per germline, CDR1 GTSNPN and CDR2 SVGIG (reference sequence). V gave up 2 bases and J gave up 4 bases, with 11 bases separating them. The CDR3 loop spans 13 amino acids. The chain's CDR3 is CAWSNWGGYGYTF. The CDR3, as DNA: TGTGCCTGGAGTAACTGGGGAGGCTATGGCTACACCTTC.

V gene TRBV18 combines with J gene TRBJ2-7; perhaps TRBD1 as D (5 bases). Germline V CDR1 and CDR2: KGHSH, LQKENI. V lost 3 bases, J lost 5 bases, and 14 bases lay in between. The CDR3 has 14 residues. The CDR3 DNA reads TGTGCCAGCTCACCCGCGGCAGGGTCAAACGAGCAGTACTTC. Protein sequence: CASSPAAGSNEQYF.

The CDR3 coding sequence is TGCGCCAGCAGCCAGTTCCGGGATAACGAGCAGTACTTC. It is translated as CASSQFRDNEQYF. The V and J genes are TRBV4-1 and TRBJ2-7; a weak D match, TRBD2 (5 bases). V lost 3 bases to trimming and J lost 5 bases, with 11 bases between them. There are 13 residues in the CDR3. In germline, CDR1 is MGHRA, CDR2 YSYEKL.

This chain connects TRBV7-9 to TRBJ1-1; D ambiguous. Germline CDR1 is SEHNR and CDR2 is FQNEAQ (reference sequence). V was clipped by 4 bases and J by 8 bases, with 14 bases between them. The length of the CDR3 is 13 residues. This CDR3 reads CASSSLPSGEAFF. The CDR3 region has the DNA TGTGCCAGCAGCTCTCTCCCGTCAGGAGAAGCTTTCTTT.

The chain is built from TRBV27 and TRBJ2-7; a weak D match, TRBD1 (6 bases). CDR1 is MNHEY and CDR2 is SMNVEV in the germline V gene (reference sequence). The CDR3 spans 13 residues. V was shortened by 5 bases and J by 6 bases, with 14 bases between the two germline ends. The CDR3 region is CASSLQGSGEQYF. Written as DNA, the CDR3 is TGTGCCAGCAGTCTTCAGGGGTCCGGCGAGCAGTACTTC.

CDR3 residues: CASSLSRQNNQPQHF. The CDR3 DNA is TGTGCCAGCAGTTTATCGAGGCAGAACAATCAGCCCCAGCATTTT. The chain couples TRBV27 to TRBJ1-5; unclear D gene. Trimming removed 0 bases from V and 3 bases from J, with 9 bases in between. CDR3 length equals 15 residues. CDR1 is MNHEY, CDR2 SMNVEV, per germline (reference sequence).

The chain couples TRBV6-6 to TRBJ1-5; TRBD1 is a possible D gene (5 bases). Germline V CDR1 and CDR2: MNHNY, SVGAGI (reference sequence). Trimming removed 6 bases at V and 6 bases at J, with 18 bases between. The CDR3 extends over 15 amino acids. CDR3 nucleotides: TGTGCCAGCAGCGGGGGTGGGGGTAGGATTCAGCCCCAGCATTTT. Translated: CASSGGGGRIQPQHF.

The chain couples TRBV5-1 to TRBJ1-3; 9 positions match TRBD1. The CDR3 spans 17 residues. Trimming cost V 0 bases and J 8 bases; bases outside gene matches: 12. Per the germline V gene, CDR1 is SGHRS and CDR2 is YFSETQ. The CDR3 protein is CASSLAGQGPPWDTIYF. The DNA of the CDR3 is TGCGCCAGCAGCTTGGCGGGACAGGGCCCACCTTGGGACACCATATATTTT.

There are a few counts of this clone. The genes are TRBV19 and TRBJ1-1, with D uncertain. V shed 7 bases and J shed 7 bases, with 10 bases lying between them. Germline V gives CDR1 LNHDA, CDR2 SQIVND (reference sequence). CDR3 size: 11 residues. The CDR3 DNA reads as TGTGCCAGTACCCTCAACTATGAAGCTTTCTTT. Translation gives CASTLNYEAFF.

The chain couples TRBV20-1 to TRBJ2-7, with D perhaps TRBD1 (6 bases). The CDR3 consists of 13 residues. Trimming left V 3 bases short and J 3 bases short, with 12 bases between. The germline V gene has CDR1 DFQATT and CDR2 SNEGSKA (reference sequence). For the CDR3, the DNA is TGCAGTGCTAGTAAGGGGGTAAACTACGAGCAGTACTTC. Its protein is CSASKGVNYEQYF.

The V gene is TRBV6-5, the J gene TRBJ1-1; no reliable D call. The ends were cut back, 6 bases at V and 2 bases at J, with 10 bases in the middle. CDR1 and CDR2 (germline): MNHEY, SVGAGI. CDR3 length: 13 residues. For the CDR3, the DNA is TGTGCCAGCAGATATCAGACTAACACTGAAGCTTTCTTT. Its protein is CASRYQTNTEAFF.

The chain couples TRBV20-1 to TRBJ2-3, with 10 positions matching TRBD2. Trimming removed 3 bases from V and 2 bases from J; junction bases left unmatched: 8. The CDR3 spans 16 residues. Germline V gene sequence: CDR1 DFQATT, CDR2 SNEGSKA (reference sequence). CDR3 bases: TGCAGTGCTAGTAGGCTCCTAGCGGGGGACACAGATACGCAGTATTTT. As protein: CSASRLLAGDTDTQYF.

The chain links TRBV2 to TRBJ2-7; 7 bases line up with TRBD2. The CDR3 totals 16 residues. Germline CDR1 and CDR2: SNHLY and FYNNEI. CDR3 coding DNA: TGTGTCGCCAGCAGGTTTTGGGGGGGTTATTCGTACGAGCAGTACTTC. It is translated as CVASRFWGGYSYEQYF.

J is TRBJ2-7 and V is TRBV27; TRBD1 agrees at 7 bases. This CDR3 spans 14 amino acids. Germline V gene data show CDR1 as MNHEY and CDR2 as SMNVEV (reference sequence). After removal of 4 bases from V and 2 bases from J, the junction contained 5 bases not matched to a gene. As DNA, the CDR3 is TGTGCCAGCAGTTCCCACAGGGGAGCCTACGAGCAGTACTTC. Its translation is CASSSHRGAYEQYF.

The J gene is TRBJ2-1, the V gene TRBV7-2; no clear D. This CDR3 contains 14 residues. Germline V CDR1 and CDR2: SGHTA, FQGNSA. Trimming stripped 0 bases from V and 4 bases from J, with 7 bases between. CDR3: CASSLAWQYNEQFF. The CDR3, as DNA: TGTGCCAGCAGCTTAGCGTGGCAGTACAATGAGCAGTTCTTC. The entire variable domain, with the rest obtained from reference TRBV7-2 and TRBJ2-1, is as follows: GAGVSQSPSNKVTEKGKDVELRCDPISGHTALYWYRQSLGQGLEFLIYFQGNSAPDKSGLPSDRFSAERTGGSVSTLTIQRTQQEDSAVYLCASSLAWQYNEQFFGPGTRLTVL.

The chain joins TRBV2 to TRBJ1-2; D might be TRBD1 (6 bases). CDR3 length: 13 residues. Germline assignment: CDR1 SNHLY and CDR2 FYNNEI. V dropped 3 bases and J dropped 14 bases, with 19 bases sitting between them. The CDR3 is CASSDSWGTRKTF. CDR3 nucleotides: TGTGCCAGCAGTGATAGTTGGGGGACACGAAAGACCTTC. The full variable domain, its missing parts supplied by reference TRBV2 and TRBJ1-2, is EPEVTQTPSHQVTQMGQEVILRCVPISNHLYFYWYRQILGQKVEFLVSFYNNEISEKSEIFDDQFSVERPDGSNFTLKIRSTKLEDSAMYFCASSDSWGTRKTFGSGTRLTVV.

The CDR3 loop reads CASSQAAGQHYEQYF. CDR3 DNA sequence: TGCGCCAGCAGCCAGGCCGCGGGACAGCACTACGAGCAGTACTTC. V usage is TRBV4-3 and J usage is TRBJ2-7, with a tentative D call TRBD1 (7 bases). CDR3 length: 15 amino acids. Germline CDR1 reads LGHNA; CDR2 reads YSLEER. The V end lost 3 bases, the J end lost 3 bases, and 15 bases lay between the germline ends.

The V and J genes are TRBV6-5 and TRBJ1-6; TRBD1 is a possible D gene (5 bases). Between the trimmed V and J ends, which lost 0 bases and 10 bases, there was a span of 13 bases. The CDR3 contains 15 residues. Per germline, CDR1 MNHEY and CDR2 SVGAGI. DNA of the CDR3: TGTGCCAGCAGTTACTCGAGACAGTCCCCCTCACCCCTCCACTTT. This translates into CASSYSRQSPSPLHF.

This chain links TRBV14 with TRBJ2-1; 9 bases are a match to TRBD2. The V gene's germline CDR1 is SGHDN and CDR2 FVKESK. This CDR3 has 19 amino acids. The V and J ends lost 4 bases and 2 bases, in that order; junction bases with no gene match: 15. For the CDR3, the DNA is TGTGCCAGCAGCCCAGTTGGGGAATGGGCTAGCGGGACCTACAATGAGCAGTTCTTC. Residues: CASSPVGEWASGTYNEQFF.

This CDR3 is CAWNDGYNSPLHF. The CDR3 nucleotides read TGTGCCTGGAACGACGGGTATAATTCACCCCTCCACTTT. The chain joins TRBV30 to TRBJ1-6; D remains ambiguous. The CDR3 length is 13 residues. Germline lookup yields CDR1 GTSNPN and CDR2 SVGIG (reference sequence). V lost 4 bases and J 4 bases, leaving 8 bases between the germline ends.

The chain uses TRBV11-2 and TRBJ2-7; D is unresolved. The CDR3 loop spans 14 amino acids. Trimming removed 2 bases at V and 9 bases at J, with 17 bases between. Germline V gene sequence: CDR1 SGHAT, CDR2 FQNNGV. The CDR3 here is CASSLTDPTRRQYF. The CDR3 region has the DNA TGTGCCAGCAGCTTAACGGATCCTACGAGGAGGCAGTACTTC.

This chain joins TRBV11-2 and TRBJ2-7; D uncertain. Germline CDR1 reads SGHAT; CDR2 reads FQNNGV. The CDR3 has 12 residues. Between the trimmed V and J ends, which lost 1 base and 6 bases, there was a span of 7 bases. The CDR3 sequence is CASSLGGSEQYF. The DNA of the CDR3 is TGTGCCAGCAGCTTAGGAGGATCCGAGCAGTACTTC.